The source of this TCR beta chain is a study of OX40 agonist ivuxolimab in advanced cancers. Study-level information: Dose-escalation cases comprised hepatocellular carcinoma, melanoma, renal cell or head and neck cancer. Partial responses were achieved by three patients: one hepatocellular carcinoma, two cutaneous melanoma.

This CDR3 is built from 19 residues. The germline V gene encodes CDR1 KGHSH and CDR2 LQKENI. V dropped 1 base and J dropped 0; count of bases not matched to a gene: 7. Regarding this clone: What it recognizes is unknown.

This table comes from immunoSEQ multiplex PCR, and its TCRdb copy is limited to in-frame clones, with some not included. The sample has roughly 58,000 clones, around nine tenths seen once. Findings and limits, study-wide: There were, on average, more expanded clones in CD8+ T cells than in CD4+.

Sample: CD4+ or CD8+ T cells sorted from blood, taken in a trial of the OX40 agonist ivuxolimab. This receptor was obtained from an adult with an advanced solid tumor such as melanoma, head and neck, liver or kidney cancer. This chain connects TRBV18 to TRBJ2-6; the match to TRBD1 covers 9 bases. This chain's CDR3 is CASSPLPGTGSSGANVLTF. The DNA of the CDR3 is TGTGCCAGCTCACCACTTCCGGGGACAGGGTCCTCTGGGGCCAACGTCCTGACTTTC.